The present TCR beta chain was sequenced within a study of cytomegalovirus exposure and HLA in healthy donors. About the research overall: The approximately 110 validation repertoires, a later analysis reported, used the same platform as the approximately 630 first-cohort repertoires.

The V end lost 7 bases, the J end lost 3 bases, and 17 bases lay between the germline ends. Germline V gene lookup returns CDR1 SGHRS and CDR2 YFSETQ. The CDR3 has 14 amino acids. This clone was picked up a small number of times. Its antigen is not identified. Study observations and caveats: Subsequent analysis found a tendency for first-cohort TCR clusters to co-occur within the 120 or so validation repertoires. Using the classifier, cytomegalovirus status was reportedly diagnosed with high specificity and sensitivity. Cytomegalovirus-associated TCR beta chains were listed, numbering roughly 150.

The assay was immunoSEQ multiplex PCR, and TCRdb's table has in-frame clones only and misses some. The sample has approximately 300,000 clones, approximately 90% seen once. This clonotype was obtained from a young woman in good health and CMV-seropositive. V is TRBV5-1 and J is TRBJ2-7, with a weak D call TRBD1 (6 bases). Sequenced sample: PBMCs. The CDR3 reads CASHKGERIYEQYF. CDR3 in DNA: TGCGCCAGCCACAAGGGGGAGAGGATCTACGAGCAGTACTTC.